This section outlines one T cell receptor (beta chain) sequence together with its context. Antigen: not known. This entry belongs to a study of breast tumors, draining lymph nodes, adjacent tissues. Points from the study as a whole: Tumor T cell lymph node origin was a supported hypothesis, not proven.

TCRdb reanalysed the multiplex PCR reads using MiXCR and keeps one entry per CDR3 protein. The sample lists approximately 230,000 distinct CDR3 sequences, less than 40% occurring once. Axillary draining lymph nodes of breast cancer patients supplied the node samples. Sequenced sample: axillary lymph node tissue. The clonotype comes from a female donor with breast cancer. Some clones in this sample may be carry-over from other donors' samples.

CDR3 coding DNA: TGTGCCAGCAGCTCTAGGACAGGGGGCTACGAGCAGTACTTC. Amino acid sequence: CASSSRTGGYEQYF. This chain connects TRBV7-6 to TRBJ2-7, with 10 bases lining up with TRBD1. V trimming: 4 bases; J trimming: 3 bases; junction bases outside the gene matches: 3. Per the germline V gene, CDR1 is SGHVS and CDR2 is FNYEAQ. The CDR3 sequence is 14 residues long. Combining the CDR3 with reference TRBV7-6 and TRBJ2-7 gives the whole variable domain GAGVSQSPRYKVTKRGQDVALRCDPISGHVSLYWYRQALGQGPEFLTYFNYEAQQDKSGLPNDRFSAERPEGSISTLTIQRTEQRDSAMYRCASSSRTGGYEQYFGPGTRLTVT.